This T cell receptor (delta chain) was obtained from a study of fetal and pediatric gammadelta thymocytes (dated by TCRdb to 2021 to 2024). Looking at the study overall: Previously published data and newly generated, unpublished data were combined in the bulk gammadelta thymocyte repertoires, which were used to strengthen a single-cell study of gammadelta thymocyte development. A total of approximately ten subjects, comprising 3 fetal thymus donors and 7 pediatric thymus donors, were covered by the bulk gammadelta thymocyte repertoire set. To increase subject numbers and strengthen the CDR3 publicity analysis, bulk TCR repertoire data were added. The bulk gammadelta thymocyte repertoires combined unpublished data with previously published data (refs 27,28). General conclusions and limits of the study: Compared with post-natal repertoires, fetal gammadelta thymocyte repertoires had previously been reported to be enriched for TRDV2, TRGV8 and TRGV9 usage, low N additions and public CDR3s.

This clone appeared a few times. The specificity of this receptor is unknown. A single base is all that separates this from a far larger clone, so a read error is likely. Sequencing took place on an Illumina MiSeq. Concerning the study's data processing: For publicity analysis, the Vgamma9Vdelta2 and nonVgamma9Vdelta2 bulk CDR3 files were merged for each subject into one combined repertoire per subject. Using base R and dplyr, CDR3 publicity was scored on a scale from 0 to 19 by checking each amino acid sequence across 9 single-cell datasets and 10 bulk repertoires. Public reads were reanalyzed in TCRdb with CATT, and rows carrying the same DNA were merged afterwards. What appears here as the V and J calls and clone size reflects TCRdb's work, not the paper's. The table for this sample lists over a thousand delta-chain clones; roughly 9.9% of them were counted only once. Together, the top ten hold 13% of the sample.

Fetal thymuses were obtained from elective pregnancy terminations performed in Singapore for socio-psychological reasons at about 14 to 22 weeks estimated gestational age. All fetuses were assessed as structurally normal by ultrasound before termination and by gross morphological examination after termination. For staining, thymocytes received Zombie NIR viability dye along with antibodies against CD3 (UCHT1), TCRgammadelta (11F2), TCRVgamma9 (IMMU360) and TCRVdelta2 (IMMU389). Bulk TRD and TRG CDR3 repertoires were produced separately from sorted Vgamma9Vdelta2 and nonVgamma9Vdelta2 gammadelta thymocytes taken from human fetal and pediatric thymuses. Thymic cell suspensions from fetal and post-natal thymuses were prepared as previously described. NonVgamma9Vdelta2 thymocytes were sorted as CD3+ gammadeltaTCR+ cells that did not have the Vgamma9+Vdelta2+ phenotype. A FACS Aria III cell sorter (BD Biosciences) was used to carry out the cell sorting.

The CDR3 runs 17 residues from the cysteine to the phenylalanine. The CDR3 DNA has 51 bases and is translated from base 1. Based on the germline V gene, the CDR1 and CDR2 sequences are GEAIGNYY and EKD. The clonotype originates from a human fetus. The chain links TRDV2 with TRDJ3, with 11 central nucleotides matching TRDD3. The specimen was non-Vgamma9Vdelta2 gamma-delta T cells from the thymus. The cell subset or site label of this sample denotes: CD3+gammadeltaTCR+ thymocytes not co-expressing Vgamma9 and Vdelta2. The nucleotide sequence is TGTGCCTGTTACACTGGGGGATACTCCTGGGACACCCGACAGATGTTTTTC. It codes for CACYTGGYSWDTRQMFF.